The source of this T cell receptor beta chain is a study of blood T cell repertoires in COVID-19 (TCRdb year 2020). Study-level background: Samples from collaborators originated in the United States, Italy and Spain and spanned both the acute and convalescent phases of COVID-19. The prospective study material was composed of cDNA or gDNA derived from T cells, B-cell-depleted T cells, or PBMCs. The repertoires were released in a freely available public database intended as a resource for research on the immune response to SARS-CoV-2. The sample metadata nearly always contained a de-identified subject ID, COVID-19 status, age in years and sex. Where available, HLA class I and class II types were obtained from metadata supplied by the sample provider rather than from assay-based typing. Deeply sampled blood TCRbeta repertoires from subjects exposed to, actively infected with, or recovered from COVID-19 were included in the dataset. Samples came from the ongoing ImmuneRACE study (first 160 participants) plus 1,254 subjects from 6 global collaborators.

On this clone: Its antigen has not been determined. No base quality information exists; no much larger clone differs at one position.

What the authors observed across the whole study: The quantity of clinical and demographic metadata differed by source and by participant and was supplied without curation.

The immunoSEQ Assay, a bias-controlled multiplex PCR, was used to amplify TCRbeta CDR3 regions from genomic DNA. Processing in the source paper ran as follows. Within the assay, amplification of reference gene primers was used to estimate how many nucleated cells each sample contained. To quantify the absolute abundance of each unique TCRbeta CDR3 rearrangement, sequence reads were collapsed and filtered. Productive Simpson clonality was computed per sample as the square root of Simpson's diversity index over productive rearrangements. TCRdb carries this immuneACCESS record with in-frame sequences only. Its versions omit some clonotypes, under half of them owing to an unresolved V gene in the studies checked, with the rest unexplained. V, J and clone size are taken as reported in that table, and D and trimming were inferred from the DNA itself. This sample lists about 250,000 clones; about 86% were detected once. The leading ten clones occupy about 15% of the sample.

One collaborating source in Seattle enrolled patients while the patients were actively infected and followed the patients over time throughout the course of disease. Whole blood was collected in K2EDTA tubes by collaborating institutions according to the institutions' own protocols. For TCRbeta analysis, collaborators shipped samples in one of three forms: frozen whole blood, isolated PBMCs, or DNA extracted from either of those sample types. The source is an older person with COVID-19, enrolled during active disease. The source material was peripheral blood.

CDR3 reads: CASRASYGEQFF. The DNA sequence is TGTGCCAGCAGAGCGAGCTATGGGGAGCAGTTCTTC. The chain is assembled from TRBV7-9 and TRBJ2-1; no D gene is confidently identified. The CDR3 numbers 12 residues from cysteine through phenylalanine. Only CDR3 DNA is held: 36 bases, read in frame from base 1. The germline V gene (reference sequence) supplies CDR1 SEHNR and CDR2 FQNEAQ. The trim is 6 bases for V and 10 bases for J, with a gap of 13 bases between the germline ends.